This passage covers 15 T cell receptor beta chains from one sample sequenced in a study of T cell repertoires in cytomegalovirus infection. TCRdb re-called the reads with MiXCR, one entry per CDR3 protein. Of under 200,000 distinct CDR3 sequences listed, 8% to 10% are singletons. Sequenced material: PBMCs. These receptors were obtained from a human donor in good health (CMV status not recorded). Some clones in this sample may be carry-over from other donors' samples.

The CDR3 here is CASSQEREVGNEQFF. The CDR3 nucleotides read TGTGCCAGCAGCCAAGAACGGGAGGTTGGCAATGAGCAGTTCTTC. This chain uses TRBV4-2 with TRBJ2-1, with 7 bases lining up with TRBD2. This CDR3 comprises 15 residues. From germline, CDR1 is LGHNA and CDR2 YNFKEQ. After removal of 0 bases from V and 6 bases from J, the junction contained 5 bases not matched to a gene.

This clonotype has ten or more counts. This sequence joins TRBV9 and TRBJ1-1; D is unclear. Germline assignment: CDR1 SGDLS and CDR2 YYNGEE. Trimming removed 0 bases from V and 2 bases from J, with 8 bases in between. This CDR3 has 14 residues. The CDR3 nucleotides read TGTGCCAGCAGCGTAGCAGGTGCAAACACTGAAGCTTTCTTT. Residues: CASSVAGANTEAFF.

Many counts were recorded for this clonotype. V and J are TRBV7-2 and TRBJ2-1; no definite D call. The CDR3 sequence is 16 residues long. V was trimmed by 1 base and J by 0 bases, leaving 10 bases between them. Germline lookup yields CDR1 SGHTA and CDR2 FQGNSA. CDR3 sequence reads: CASSLVGSFSYNEQFF. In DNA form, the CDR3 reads TGTGCCAGCAGCTTAGTAGGGTCTTTCTCCTACAATGAGCAGTTCTTC.

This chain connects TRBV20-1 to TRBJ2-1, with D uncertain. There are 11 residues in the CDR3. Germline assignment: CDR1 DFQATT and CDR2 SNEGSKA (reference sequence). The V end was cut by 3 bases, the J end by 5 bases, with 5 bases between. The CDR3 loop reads CSASTDNEQFF. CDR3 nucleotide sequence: TGCAGTGCTAGCACAGACAATGAGCAGTTCTTC.

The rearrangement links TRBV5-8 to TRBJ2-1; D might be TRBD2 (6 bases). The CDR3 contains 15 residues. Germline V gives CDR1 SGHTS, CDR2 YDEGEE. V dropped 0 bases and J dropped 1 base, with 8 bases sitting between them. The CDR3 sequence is CASSLEGTSYNEQFF. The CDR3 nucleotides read TGTGCCAGCAGCTTGGAAGGGACTTCCTACAATGAGCAGTTCTTC.

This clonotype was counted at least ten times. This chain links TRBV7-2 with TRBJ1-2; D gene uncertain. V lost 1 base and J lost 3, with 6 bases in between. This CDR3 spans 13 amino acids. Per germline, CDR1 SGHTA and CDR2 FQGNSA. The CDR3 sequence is CASSLDAYYGYTF. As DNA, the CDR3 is TGTGCCAGCAGCTTAGATGCTTACTATGGCTACACCTTC. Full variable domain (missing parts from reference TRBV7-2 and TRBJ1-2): GAGVSQSPSNKVTEKGKDVELRCDPISGHTALYWYRQSLGQGLEFLIYFQGNSAPDKSGLPSDRFSAERTGGSVSTLTIQRTQQEDSAVYLCASSLDAYYGYTFGSGTRLTVV.

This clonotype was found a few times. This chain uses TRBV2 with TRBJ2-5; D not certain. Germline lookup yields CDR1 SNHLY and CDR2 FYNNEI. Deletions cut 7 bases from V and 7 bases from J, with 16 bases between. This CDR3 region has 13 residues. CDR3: CASTLGLRVTQYF. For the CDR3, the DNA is TGTGCCAGCACCCTAGGGCTGCGAGTGACCCAGTACTTC.

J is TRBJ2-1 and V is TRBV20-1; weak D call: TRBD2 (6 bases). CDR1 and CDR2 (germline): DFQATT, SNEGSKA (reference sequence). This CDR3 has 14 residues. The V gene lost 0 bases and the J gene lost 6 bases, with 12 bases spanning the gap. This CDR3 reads CSARDWGSGNEQFF. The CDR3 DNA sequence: TGCAGTGCTAGAGATTGGGGTAGCGGCAATGAGCAGTTCTTC.

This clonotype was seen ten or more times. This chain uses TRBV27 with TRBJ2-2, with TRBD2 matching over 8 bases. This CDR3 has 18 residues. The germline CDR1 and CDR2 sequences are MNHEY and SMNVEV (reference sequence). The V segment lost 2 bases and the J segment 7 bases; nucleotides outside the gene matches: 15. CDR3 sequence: CASSLGFRLAGSYGELFF. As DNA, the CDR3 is TGTGCCAGCAGTTTAGGTTTTAGGCTAGCGGGTTCCTACGGGGAGCTGTTTTTT.

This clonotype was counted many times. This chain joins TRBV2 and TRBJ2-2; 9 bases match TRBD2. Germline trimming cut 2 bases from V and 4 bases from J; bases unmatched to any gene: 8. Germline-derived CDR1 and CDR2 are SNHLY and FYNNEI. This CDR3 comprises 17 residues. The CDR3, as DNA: TGTGCCAGCAGTGAATCGATCGTTAGCGGGGGCACCGGGGAGCTGTTTTTT. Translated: CASSESIVSGGTGELFF. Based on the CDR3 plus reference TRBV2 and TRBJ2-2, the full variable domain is EPEVTQTPSHQVTQMGQEVILRCVPISNHLYFYWYRQILGQKVEFLVSFYNNEISEKSEIFDDQFSVERPDGSNFTLKIRSTKLEDSAMYFCASSESIVSGGTGELFFGEGSRLTVL.

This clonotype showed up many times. The CDR3 spells CASRSEVYNEQFF. CDR3 nucleotides: TGTGCCAGCAGGTCAGAGGTTTACAATGAGCAGTTCTTC. J is TRBJ2-1 and V is TRBV6-2 or TRBV6-3; D remains unclear. In germline, CDR1 is MNHEY, CDR2 SVGEGT. The CDR3 spans 13 residues. Deletions cut 6 bases from V and 4 bases from J, with 10 bases between.

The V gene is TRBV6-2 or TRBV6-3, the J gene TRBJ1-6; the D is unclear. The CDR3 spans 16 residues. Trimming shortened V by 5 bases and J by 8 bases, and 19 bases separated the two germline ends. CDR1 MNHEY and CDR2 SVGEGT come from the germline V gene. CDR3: CASSTDRSRFDSPLHF. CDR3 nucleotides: TGTGCCAGCAGTACGGACCGAAGCCGGTTTGATTCACCCCTCCACTTT.

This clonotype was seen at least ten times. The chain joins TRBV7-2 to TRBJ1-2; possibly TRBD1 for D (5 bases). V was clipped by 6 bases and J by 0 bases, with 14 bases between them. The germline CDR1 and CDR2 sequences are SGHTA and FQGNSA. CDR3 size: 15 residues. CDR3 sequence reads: CASSPGPNANYGYTF. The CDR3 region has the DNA TGTGCCAGCAGTCCGGGACCGAACGCTAACTATGGCTACACCTTC. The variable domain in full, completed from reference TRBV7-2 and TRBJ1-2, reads GAGVSQSPSNKVTEKGKDVELRCDPISGHTALYWYRQSLGQGLEFLIYFQGNSAPDKSGLPSDRFSAERTGGSVSTLTIQRTQQEDSAVYLCASSPGPNANYGYTFGSGTRLTVV.

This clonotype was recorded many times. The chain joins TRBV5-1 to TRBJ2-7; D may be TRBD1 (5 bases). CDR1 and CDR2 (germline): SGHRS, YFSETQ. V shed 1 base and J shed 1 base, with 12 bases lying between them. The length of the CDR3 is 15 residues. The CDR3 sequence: CASSLITGTSYEQYF. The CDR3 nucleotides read TGCGCCAGCAGCTTGATTACAGGCACTTCCTACGAGCAGTACTTC.

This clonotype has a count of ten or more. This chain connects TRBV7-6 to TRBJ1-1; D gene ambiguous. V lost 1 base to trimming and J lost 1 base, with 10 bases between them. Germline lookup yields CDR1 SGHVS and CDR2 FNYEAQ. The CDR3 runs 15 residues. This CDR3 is CASSLDPSANTEAFF. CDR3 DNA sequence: TGTGCCAGCAGCTTAGATCCCTCGGCGAACACTGAAGCTTTCTTT. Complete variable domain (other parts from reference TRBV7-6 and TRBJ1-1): GAGVSQSPRYKVTKRGQDVALRCDPISGHVSLYWYRQALGQGPEFLTYFNYEAQQDKSGLPNDRFSAERPEGSISTLTIQRTEQRDSAMYRCASSLDPSANTEAFFGQGTRLTVV.